This TCR beta chain was identified in a study of OX40 agonist ivuxolimab in advanced cancers. Assay: immunoSEQ multiplex PCR; the TCRdb copy retains only in-frame clones and omits some. The table lists fewer than 75,000 clones, around 85% of them singletons. Study results and limitations: Which antigen the expanded peripheral T cells recognized is unknown.

This clone was seen a handful of times. Its antigen is not known. This TCR was sampled from an adult with an advanced solid tumor such as melanoma, head and neck, liver or kidney cancer. The specimen was CD4+ or CD8+ T cells sorted from blood, collected in a trial of the OX40 agonist ivuxolimab.

For the CDR3, the DNA is TGTGCCAGCAGTACGACAGGAAACGGGGAGCTGTTTTTT. It translates to CASSTTGNGELFF. The chain joins TRBV2 to TRBJ2-2; a possible D gene is TRBD1 (6 bases). Germline V gene sequence: CDR1 SNHLY, CDR2 FYNNEI. V shed 5 bases and J shed 7 bases, with 11 bases lying between them. This CDR3 is 13 amino acids long.